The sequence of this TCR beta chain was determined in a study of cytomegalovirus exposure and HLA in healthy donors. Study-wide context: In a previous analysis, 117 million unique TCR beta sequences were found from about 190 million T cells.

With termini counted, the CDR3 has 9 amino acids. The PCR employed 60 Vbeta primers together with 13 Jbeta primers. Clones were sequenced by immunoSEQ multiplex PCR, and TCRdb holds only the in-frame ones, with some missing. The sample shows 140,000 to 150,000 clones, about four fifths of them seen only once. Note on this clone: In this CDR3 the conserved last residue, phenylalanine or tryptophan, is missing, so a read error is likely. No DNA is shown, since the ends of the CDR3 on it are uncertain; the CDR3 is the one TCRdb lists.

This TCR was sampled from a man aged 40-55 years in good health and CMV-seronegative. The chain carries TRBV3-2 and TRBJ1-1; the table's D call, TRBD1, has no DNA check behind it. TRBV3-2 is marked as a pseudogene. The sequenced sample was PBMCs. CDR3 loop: CASSITGTA.